This T cell receptor beta chain was sequenced in a study of shared clonotypes between healthy human individuals. In the study overall: CD8 memory received one plate per donor, CD8 naive two, CD4 memory three and CD4 naive three.

TCRdb's copy holds only in-frame clones and misses some; the assay was immunoSEQ multiplex PCR. The table has about 2.4 million clones, under 95% seen once. Trimming cost V 3 bases and J 1 base; bases outside gene matches: 9. The CDR3 loop spans 16 amino acids. Germline CDR1 is SQVTM and CDR2 is ANQGSEA. Points on this clone: As yet, its antigen is unknown.

Points from the study as a whole: Clonotypes shared by all four sorted-subset donors had higher generation probabilities than non-shared clonotypes.

The chain combines TRBV29-1 with TRBJ2-7; 10 nucleotides line up with TRBD1. The sequence derives from a man in his late teens or twenties in good health. Some clones in this sample may be carry-over from other donors' samples. Material: naive CD4+ T cells from PBMCs. Specified subset: CD45RA+ positively selected. CDR3 region: CSVDTTGGYPSYEQYF. CDR3 coding DNA: TGCAGCGTTGATACGACAGGGGGCTATCCTTCCTACGAGCAGTACTTC.